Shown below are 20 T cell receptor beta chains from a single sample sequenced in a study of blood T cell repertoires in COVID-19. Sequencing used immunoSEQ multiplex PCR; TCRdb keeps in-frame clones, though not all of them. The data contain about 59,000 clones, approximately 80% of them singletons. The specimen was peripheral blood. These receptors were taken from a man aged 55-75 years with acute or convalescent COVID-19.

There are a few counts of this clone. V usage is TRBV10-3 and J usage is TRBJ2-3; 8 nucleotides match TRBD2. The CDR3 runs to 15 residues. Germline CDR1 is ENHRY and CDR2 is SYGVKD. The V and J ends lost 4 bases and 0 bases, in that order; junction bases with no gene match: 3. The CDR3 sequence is CAISGGGPSTDTQYF. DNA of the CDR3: TGTGCCATCAGTGGCGGGGGGCCGAGCACAGATACGCAGTATTTT.

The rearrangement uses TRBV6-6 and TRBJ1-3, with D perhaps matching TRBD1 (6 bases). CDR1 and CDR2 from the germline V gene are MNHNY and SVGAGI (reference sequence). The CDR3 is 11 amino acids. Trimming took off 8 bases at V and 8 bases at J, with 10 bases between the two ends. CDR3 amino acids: CASGGGYTIYF. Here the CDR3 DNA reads TGTGCCAGCGGGGGGGGCTACACCATATATTTT.

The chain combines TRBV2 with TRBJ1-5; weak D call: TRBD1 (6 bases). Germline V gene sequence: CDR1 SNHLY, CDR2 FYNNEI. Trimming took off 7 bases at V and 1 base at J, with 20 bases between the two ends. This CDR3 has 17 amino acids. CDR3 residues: CASTLNRVIISNQPQHF. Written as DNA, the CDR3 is TGTGCCAGCACCCTGAACAGGGTCATAATCAGCAATCAGCCCCAGCATTTT.

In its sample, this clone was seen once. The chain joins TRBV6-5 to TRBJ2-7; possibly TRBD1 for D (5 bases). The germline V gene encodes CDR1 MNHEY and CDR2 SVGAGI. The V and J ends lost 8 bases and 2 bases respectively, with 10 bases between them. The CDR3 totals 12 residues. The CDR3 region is CASDKGTYEQYF. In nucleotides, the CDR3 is TGTGCCAGCGACAAGGGGACCTACGAGCAGTACTTC.

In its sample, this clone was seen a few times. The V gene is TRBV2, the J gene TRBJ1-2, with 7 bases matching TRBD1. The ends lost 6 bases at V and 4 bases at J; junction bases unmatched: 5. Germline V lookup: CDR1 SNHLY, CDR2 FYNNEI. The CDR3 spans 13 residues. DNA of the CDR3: TGTGCCAGCAGAGGGGGCGCTGGCTATGGCTACACCTTC. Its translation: CASRGGAGYGYTF. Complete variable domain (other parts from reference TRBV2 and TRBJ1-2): EPEVTQTPSHQVTQMGQEVILRCVPISNHLYFYWYRQILGQKVEFLVSFYNNEISEKSEIFDDQFSVERPDGSNFTLKIRSTKLEDSAMYFCASRGGAGYGYTFGSGTRLTVV.

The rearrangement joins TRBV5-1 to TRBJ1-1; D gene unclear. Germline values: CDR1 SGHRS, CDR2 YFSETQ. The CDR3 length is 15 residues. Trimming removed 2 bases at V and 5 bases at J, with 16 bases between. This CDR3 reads CASSLGPGIETEAFF. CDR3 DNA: TGCGCCAGCAGCTTAGGCCCGGGGATTGAAACTGAAGCTTTCTTT.

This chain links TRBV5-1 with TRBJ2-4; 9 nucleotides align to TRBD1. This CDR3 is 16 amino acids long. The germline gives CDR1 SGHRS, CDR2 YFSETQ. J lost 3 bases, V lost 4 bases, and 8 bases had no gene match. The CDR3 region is CASSQQGADGKNIQYF. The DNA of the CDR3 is TGCGCCAGCAGCCAACAGGGGGCCGACGGCAAAAACATTCAGTACTTC.

The CDR3: CASSLDRGYTGELFF. The CDR3 DNA sequence: TGTGCCAGCAGCTTAGACAGGGGATACACCGGGGAGCTGTTTTTT. The chain joins TRBV5-4 to TRBJ2-2, with 8 bases lining up with TRBD1. The CDR3 sequence is 15 residues long. Trimming at V came to 2 bases and at J to 3 bases, leaving 3 bases not matched to a gene. CDR1 and CDR2 from the germline V gene are SGHNT and YYREEE (reference sequence).

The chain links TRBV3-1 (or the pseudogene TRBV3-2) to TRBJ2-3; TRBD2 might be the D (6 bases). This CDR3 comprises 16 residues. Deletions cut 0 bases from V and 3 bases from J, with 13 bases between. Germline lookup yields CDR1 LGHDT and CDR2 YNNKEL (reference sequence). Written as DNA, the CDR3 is TGTGCCAGCAGCCAAGACCGGGGGAGAAGAACAGATACGCAGTATTTT. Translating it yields CASSQDRGRRTDTQYF.

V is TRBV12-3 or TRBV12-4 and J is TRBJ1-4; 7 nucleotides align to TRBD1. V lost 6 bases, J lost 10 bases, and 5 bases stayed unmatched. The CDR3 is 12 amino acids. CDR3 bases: TGTGCCAGCAGCCCCGACAGGGTAAAACTGTTTTTT. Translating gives CASSPDRVKLFF.

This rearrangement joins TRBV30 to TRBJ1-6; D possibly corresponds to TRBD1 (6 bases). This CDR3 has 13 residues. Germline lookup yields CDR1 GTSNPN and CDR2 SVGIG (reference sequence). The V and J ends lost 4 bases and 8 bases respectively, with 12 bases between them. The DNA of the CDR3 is TGTGCCTGGAAGGCCAGGGGAGATTCACCCCTCCACTTT. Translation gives CAWKARGDSPLHF.

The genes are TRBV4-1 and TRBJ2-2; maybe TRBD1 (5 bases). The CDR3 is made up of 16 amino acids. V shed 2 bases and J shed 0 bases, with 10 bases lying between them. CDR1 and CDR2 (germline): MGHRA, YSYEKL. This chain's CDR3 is CASSQPTGANTGELFF. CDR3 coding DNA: TGCGCCAGCAGCCAACCTACAGGCGCGAACACCGGGGAGCTGTTTTTT.

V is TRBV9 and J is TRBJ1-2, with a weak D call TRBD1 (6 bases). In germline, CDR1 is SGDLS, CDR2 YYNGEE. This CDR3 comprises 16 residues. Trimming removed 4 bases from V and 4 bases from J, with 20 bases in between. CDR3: CASSLSVKGVGYGYTF. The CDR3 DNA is TGTGCCAGCAGCCTATCTGTGAAGGGGGTGGGCTATGGCTACACCTTC.

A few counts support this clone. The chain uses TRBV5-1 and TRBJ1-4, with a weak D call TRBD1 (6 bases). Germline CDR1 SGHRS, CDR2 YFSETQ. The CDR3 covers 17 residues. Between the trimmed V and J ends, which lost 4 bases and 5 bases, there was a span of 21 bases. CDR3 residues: CASSIRQVGVRNEKLFF. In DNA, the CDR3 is TGCGCCAGCAGCATACGACAGGTCGGGGTAAGGAATGAAAAACTGTTTTTT.

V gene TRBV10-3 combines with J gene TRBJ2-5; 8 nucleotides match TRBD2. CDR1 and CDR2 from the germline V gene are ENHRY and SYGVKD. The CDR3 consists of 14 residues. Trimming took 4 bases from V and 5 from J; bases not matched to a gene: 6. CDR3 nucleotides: TGTGCCATCAGTGCCAGCGGGGGTGGCGAGACCCAGTACTTC. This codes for CAISASGGGETQYF.

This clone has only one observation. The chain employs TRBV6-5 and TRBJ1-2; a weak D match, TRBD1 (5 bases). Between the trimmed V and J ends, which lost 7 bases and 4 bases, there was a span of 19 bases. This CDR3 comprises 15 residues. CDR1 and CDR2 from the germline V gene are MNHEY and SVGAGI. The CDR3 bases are TGTGCCAGCACCCGGGGTGGGGCCGGGGGCTATGGCTACACCTTC. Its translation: CASTRGGAGGYGYTF.

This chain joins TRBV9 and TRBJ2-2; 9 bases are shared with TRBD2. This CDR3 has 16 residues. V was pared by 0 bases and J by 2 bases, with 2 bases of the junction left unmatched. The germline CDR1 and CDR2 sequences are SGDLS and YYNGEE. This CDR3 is CASSVVAGANTGELFF. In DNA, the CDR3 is TGTGCCAGCAGCGTAGTAGCGGGGGCTAACACCGGGGAGCTGTTTTTT.

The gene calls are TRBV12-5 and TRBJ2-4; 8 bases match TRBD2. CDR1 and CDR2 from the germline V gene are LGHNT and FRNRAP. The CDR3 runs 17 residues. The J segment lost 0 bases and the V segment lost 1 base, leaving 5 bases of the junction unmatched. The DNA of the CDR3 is TGTGCTAGTGGTTTGGCGTCGGGAGGGATAGCCAAAAACATTCAGTACTTC. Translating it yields CASGLASGGIAKNIQYF. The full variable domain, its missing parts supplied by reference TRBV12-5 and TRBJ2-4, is DARVTQTPRHKVTEMGQEVTMRCQPILGHNTVFWYRQTMMQGLELLAYFRNRAPLDDSGMPKDRFSAEMPDATLATLKIQPSEPRDSAVYFCASGLASGGIAKNIQYFGAGTRLSVL.

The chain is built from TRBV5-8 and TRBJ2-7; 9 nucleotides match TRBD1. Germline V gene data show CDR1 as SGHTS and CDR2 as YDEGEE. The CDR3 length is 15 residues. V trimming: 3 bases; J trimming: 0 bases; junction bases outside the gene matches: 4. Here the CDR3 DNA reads TGTGCCAGCAGCTGGGGACAGGGAGTCTCCTACGAGCAGTACTTC. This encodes CASSWGQGVSYEQYF.

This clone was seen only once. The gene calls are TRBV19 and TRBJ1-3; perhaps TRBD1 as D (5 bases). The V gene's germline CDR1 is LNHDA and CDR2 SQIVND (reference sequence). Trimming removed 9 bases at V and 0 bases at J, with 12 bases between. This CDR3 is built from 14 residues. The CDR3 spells CASSEGVSGNTIYF. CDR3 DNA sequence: TGTGCCAGCAGTGAAGGGGTCTCTGGAAACACCATATATTTT.